This section outlines one T cell receptor (beta chain) sequence together with its context. What it binds is unknown. The record originates from a study of T cells in Graves' hyperthyroidism and ophthalmopathy. General study points: The model's output predicted ophthalmopathy at a median of about 6.5 months prior to onset. Blood held most thyroid clonotypes expanded above 0.001 frequency.

V shed 4 bases and J shed 0 bases, with 15 bases lying between them. The length of the CDR3 is 16 residues. Germline V gives CDR1 SGHNT, CDR2 YYREEE (reference sequence). Diagnosis relied on clinical symptoms, serum thyroxine and TRAb, thyroid ultrasound and orbital computed tomography. Amplification of TCR beta CDR3 regions used RNA as the template. First-round RT-PCR with HTBI primers amplified the TCR CDR3 region. TCRdb re-derived calls from the multiplex PCR reads in MiXCR, one entry per CDR3 protein. The data contain a few hundred thousand distinct CDR3 sequences, roughly an eighth of them seen just once; the ten biggest clones take up around a sixth.

The source of this sequence is a woman between 18 and 29 years old with Graves' hyperthyroidism. Sequencing was carried out using blood. This chain joins TRBV5-4 and TRBJ2-3; D perhaps matches TRBD2 (6 bases). In nucleotides, the CDR3 is TGTGCCAGCAGCCCTAAACTAAGCGGGAGCACAGATACGCAGTATTTT. This sequence encodes CASSPKLSGSTDTQYF.